This entry lists 30 T cell receptor beta chains sequenced from one sample in a study of blood T cell repertoires in COVID-19. Clones were sequenced by immunoSEQ multiplex PCR, and TCRdb holds only the in-frame ones, with some missing. The sample includes 140,000 to 150,000 clones, approximately 85% of them seen just once. The sample comprised peripheral blood. These receptors all come from a woman in her sixties with COVID-19, enrolled during active disease.

This chain uses TRBV4-2 with TRBJ1-2, with D perhaps matching TRBD1 (5 bases). Germline CDR1 and CDR2: LGHNA and YNFKEQ. This CDR3 has 15 residues. V was shortened by 0 bases and J by 0 bases, with 8 bases between the two germline ends. Here the CDR3 reads CASSQEDNANYGYTF. The DNA of the CDR3 is TGTGCCAGCAGCCAAGAGGACAACGCTAACTATGGCTACACCTTC.

This CDR3 reads CASKPRGGSMDEQYF. The CDR3 region has the DNA TGTGCCAGCAAGCCTCGTGGCGGGAGTATGGACGAGCAGTACTTC. The chain is built from TRBV6-5 and TRBJ2-7; 7 bases agree with TRBD2. Germline CDR1 MNHEY, CDR2 SVGAGI. The CDR3 loop spans 15 amino acids. V lost 7 bases and J lost 5; bases outside the gene matches: 14.

The DNA for the CDR3 is TGTGCCAGCTCACTGAGGAATCAGCCCCAGCATTTT. This codes for CASSLRNQPQHF. The genes are TRBV18 and TRBJ1-5; the D is unclear. V was trimmed by 4 bases and J by 4 bases, leaving 5 bases between them. Germline V gene sequence: CDR1 KGHSH, CDR2 LQKENI. This CDR3 is 12 amino acids long.

V usage is TRBV27 and J usage is TRBJ1-1, with a tentative D call TRBD1 (6 bases). V was shortened by 2 bases and J by 1 base, with 17 bases between the two germline ends. CDR1 and CDR2 (germline): MNHEY, SMNVEV (reference sequence). CDR3 length: 17 residues. The CDR3 nucleotides are TGTGCCAGCAGTTTAGCCGGGGGGCGAGGAGGGAACACTGAAGCTTTCTTT. Its translation: CASSLAGGRGGNTEAFF.

The rearrangement uses TRBV5-1 and TRBJ2-2; 9 bases fit TRBD1. The germline V gene encodes CDR1 SGHRS and CDR2 YFSETQ. CDR3 length equals 15 residues. With V trimmed by 4 bases and J by 4 bases, 5 bases remained unmatched. The CDR3 DNA reads TGCGCCAGCAGCGGGGGACAGGGAGGCACCGGGGAGCTGTTTTTT. The encoded protein is CASSGGQGGTGELFF.

The rearrangement links TRBV9 to TRBJ2-3, with TRBD2 matching over 8 bases. Trimming at V came to 6 bases and at J to 3 bases, leaving 6 bases not matched to a gene. Per germline, CDR1 SGDLS and CDR2 YYNGEE. The CDR3 spans 14 residues. CDR3 region: CASNAGTSTDTQYF. The CDR3 DNA reads as TGTGCCAGCAACGCCGGGACTAGTACAGATACGCAGTATTTT.

This clone was observed a single time. The CDR3 nucleotides read TGTGCCAGCAGTTTTGGCAGCTCTGGGGCCAACGTCCTGACTTTC. This encodes CASSFGSSGANVLTF. The J gene is TRBJ2-6, the V gene TRBV27; D is unclear. Germline lookup yields CDR1 MNHEY and CDR2 SMNVEV (reference sequence). This CDR3 contains 15 residues. The V end lost 3 bases, the J end lost 0 bases, and 6 bases lay between the germline ends.

This chain joins TRBV2 and TRBJ2-3; D perhaps matches TRBD2 (5 bases). CDR1 is SNHLY, CDR2 FYNNEI, per germline. This CDR3 spans 14 amino acids. V shed 4 bases and J shed 0 bases, with 8 bases lying between them. CDR3 amino acids: CASSAGLSTDTQYF. CDR3 nucleotide sequence: TGTGCCAGCAGTGCCGGACTGAGCACAGATACGCAGTATTTT.

The chain uses TRBV5-4 and TRBJ2-5; the match to TRBD2 covers 10 bases. Germline V gene sequence: CDR1 SGHNT, CDR2 YYREEE (reference sequence). The CDR3 totals 14 residues. V was pared by 4 bases and J by 4 bases, with 4 bases of the junction left unmatched. The DNA of the CDR3 is TGTGCCAGCAGCACGGCTAGCGGGGGAGAGACCCAGTACTTC. Amino acids: CASSTASGGETQYF.

The chain carries TRBV6-5 and TRBJ1-1; 7 bases align to TRBD1. V lost 7 bases to trimming and J lost 6 bases; unmatched junction nucleotides: 5. CDR3 length equals 12 residues. Germline V gives CDR1 MNHEY, CDR2 SVGAGI. CDR3: CASTETGAEAFF. CDR3 nucleotides: TGTGCCAGCACCGAAACAGGGGCTGAAGCTTTCTTT.

Here the CDR3 reads CASSIAGYLSGNTIYF. The CDR3 nucleotides read TGTGCCAGTAGTATTGCAGGTTACCTTTCTGGAAACACCATATATTTT. The chain uses TRBV19 and TRBJ1-3; D is undetermined. Trimming took off 3 bases at V and 1 base at J, with 13 bases between the two ends. CDR3 length equals 16 residues. Germline V gene data show CDR1 as LNHDA and CDR2 as SQIVND (reference sequence).

The table lists this clone with a few counts. The rearrangement joins TRBV7-2 to TRBJ1-2, with TRBD1 identical over 8 bases. CDR1 SGHTA and CDR2 FQGNSA come from the germline V gene. The CDR3 has 13 residues. Trimming at V came to 6 bases and at J to 7 bases, leaving 7 bases not matched to a gene. The CDR3 coding sequence is TGTGCCAGCAGATTTCAGGGGGCGCTTGGCTACACCTTC. Amino acids: CASRFQGALGYTF.

This chain links TRBV10-3 with TRBJ2-5, with 9 bases aligning to TRBD2. The CDR3 sequence is 14 residues long. Germline CDR1 and CDR2: ENHRY and SYGVKD. V shed 6 bases and J 5 bases; nucleotides not matched to a gene: 7. In DNA, the CDR3 is TGTGCCATCAGAGGAGCGGGGGGTCAGGAGACCCAGTACTTC. Encoded protein: CAIRGAGGQETQYF.

The chain recombines TRBV11-3 with TRBJ2-7; 7 bases map to TRBD1. V shed 5 bases, J shed 2 bases, and the junction held 9 bases outside the gene matches. CDR1 is SGHNT and CDR2 is YENEEA in the germline V gene. The CDR3 loop spans 15 amino acids. The CDR3 bases are TGTGCCAGCAGCACCGGACAGGCGACCACCTACGAGCAGTACTTC. It is translated as CASSTGQATTYEQYF.

This clone was seen a single time. The chain couples TRBV7-8 to TRBJ1-2; D perhaps matches TRBD1 (6 bases). The CDR3 totals 14 residues. Germline V CDR1 and CDR2: SGHVS, FQNEAQ. V was cut by 1 base and J by 4 bases, with 10 bases left in between. CDR3 loop: CASSLGTGPYGYTF. CDR3 bases: TGTGCCAGCAGCTTAGGTACAGGGCCCTATGGCTACACCTTC.

The CDR3, as DNA: TGTGCCACCGTCAGGTACACCGGGGAGCTGTTTTTT. Protein: CATVRYTGELFF. V and J are TRBV28 and TRBJ2-2; D gene ambiguous. Germline values: CDR1 MDHEN, CDR2 SYDVKM. This CDR3 is built from 12 residues. V lost 10 bases to trimming and J lost 3 bases, with 9 bases between them.

The chain employs TRBV5-1 and TRBJ2-5, with 7 nucleotides matching TRBD1. This CDR3 contains 15 residues. Trimming removed 5 bases from V and 2 bases from J; junction bases left unmatched: 9. Germline V gives CDR1 SGHRS, CDR2 YFSETQ. The CDR3 sequence is CASRLNGQVQETQYF. The CDR3 DNA sequence: TGCGCCAGCAGACTAAACGGACAGGTGCAAGAGACCCAGTACTTC.

There are a few counts of this clone. Here the CDR3 DNA reads TGCAGTGCTAGTAGCGGGGTCTCTGAAAAACTGTTTTTT. Translation: CSASSGVSEKLFF. The rearrangement joins TRBV20-1 to TRBJ1-4; D is ambiguous. V gave up 3 bases and J gave up 7 bases, with 12 bases separating them. CDR3 length equals 13 residues. The germline V gene has CDR1 DFQATT and CDR2 SNEGSKA (reference sequence).

The J gene is TRBJ1-5, the V gene TRBV2; 8 nucleotides line up with TRBD1. Germline CDR1 and CDR2: SNHLY and FYNNEI. V shed 5 bases, J shed 4 bases, and the junction held 13 bases outside the gene matches. The CDR3 is 17 amino acids. CDR3 sequence reads: CASSTAGQGWENQPQHF. CDR3 DNA: TGTGCCAGCAGTACCGCAGGACAGGGTTGGGAGAATCAGCCCCAGCATTTT.

The rearrangement uses TRBV4-2 and TRBJ1-2, with 8 positions matching TRBD1. Germline assignment: CDR1 LGHNA and CDR2 YNFKEQ. The CDR3 totals 17 residues. V dropped 3 bases and J dropped 3; count of bases not matched to a gene: 12. The CDR3 loop is CASSQGEDRALHYGYTF. The CDR3 nucleotides are TGTGCCAGCAGCCAGGGGGAGGACAGGGCCCTTCACTATGGCTACACCTTC.

The chain recombines TRBV25-1 with TRBJ2-1; D not resolved. Germline-derived CDR1 and CDR2 are MGHDK and SYGVNS. With 1 base removed from V and 1 base from J, the gap between germline ends came to 11 bases. The CDR3 spans 16 residues. This chain's CDR3 is CASSELAVRSYNEQFF. The CDR3 bases are TGTGCCAGCAGTGAATTAGCAGTGAGGTCCTACAATGAGCAGTTCTTC.

V usage is TRBV3-1 (or the pseudogene TRBV3-2) and J usage is TRBJ2-6, with a weak D call TRBD2 (6 bases). The CDR3 runs to 18 residues. Trimming pared 1 base from V and 0 bases from J, leaving 13 bases between. Germline-derived CDR1 and CDR2 are LGHDT and YNNKEL (reference sequence). CDR3 sequence (DNA): TGTGCCAGCAGCCAAGCCCCTGGAGGGATCTCTGGGGCCAACGTCCTGACTTTC. Its translation: CASSQAPGGISGANVLTF.

Worth noting for this clone: This sample includes further DNA sequences coding for the same CDR3. The rearrangement joins TRBV5-4 to TRBJ2-7; 7 nucleotides agree with TRBD1. With 0 bases clipped from V and 0 bases from J, the junction kept 3 bases outside the gene matches. The germline CDR1 and CDR2 sequences are SGHNT and YYREEE (reference sequence). This CDR3 spans 15 amino acids. Written as DNA, the CDR3 is TGTGCCAGCAGCTTGGGTGGGACAGCCTCCTACGAGCAGTACTTC. This sequence encodes CASSLGGTASYEQYF.

The genes are TRBV11-2 and TRBJ1-1; no definite D call. The CDR3 runs 12 residues. Germline values: CDR1 SGHAT, CDR2 FQNNGV. Trimming removed 5 bases at V and 1 base at J, with 5 bases between. CDR3 nucleotides: TGTGCCAGCAGCCCGCGGAACACTGAAGCTTTCTTT. Translated, it gives CASSPRNTEAFF.

The CDR3 DNA follows: TGTGCCTGGGAGGGGGCAGGTCAGCCCCAGCATTTT. Translating gives CAWEGAGQPQHF. V and J are TRBV30 and TRBJ1-5; 7 positions match TRBD1. This CDR3 is 12 amino acids long. V trimming: 5 bases; J trimming: 6 bases; junction bases outside the gene matches: 4. In germline, CDR1 is GTSNPN, CDR2 SVGIG (reference sequence).

This chain joins TRBV2 and TRBJ1-2; 7 bases line up with TRBD1. The CDR3 length is 12 residues. CDR1 SNHLY and CDR2 FYNNEI come from the germline V gene. Trimming at V came to 10 bases and at J to 7 bases, leaving 9 bases not matched to a gene. CDR3 in DNA: TGTGCCAACCTGGAGGGGGCCTTTGGCTACACCTTC. As protein: CANLEGAFGYTF.

The chain is built from TRBV9 and TRBJ2-3; TRBD1 is a possible D gene (5 bases). The CDR3 length is 16 residues. Per germline, CDR1 SGDLS and CDR2 YYNGEE. Trimming removed 0 bases from V and 0 bases from J, with 11 bases in between. The CDR3 spells CASSVDPQGSTDTQYF. In DNA form, the CDR3 reads TGTGCCAGCAGCGTAGACCCGCAGGGTAGCACAGATACGCAGTATTTT. Together with reference TRBV9 and TRBJ2-3, the CDR3 gives the full variable domain: DSGVTQTPKHLITATGQRVTLRCSPRSGDLSVYWYQQSLDQGLQFLIQYYNGEERAKGNILERFSAQQFPDLHSELNLSSLELGDSALYFCASSVDPQGSTDTQYFGPGTRLTVL.

J is TRBJ2-3 and V is TRBV24-1, with 14 bases that match TRBD2. The CDR3 covers 17 residues. Germline loops: CDR1 KGHDR, CDR2 SFDVKD. The V and J ends lost 2 bases and 5 bases, in that order; junction bases with no gene match: 5. CDR3 bases: TGTGCCACCAGTGATTCGGGACTAGCGGGGGTTGTAGATACGCAGTATTTT. Translated: CATSDSGLAGVVDTQYF.

The rearrangement joins TRBV18 to TRBJ1-5; D unclear. CDR1 KGHSH and CDR2 LQKENI come from the germline V gene. Trimming cost V 3 bases and J 2 bases, with 14 bases left between them. The CDR3 extends over 16 amino acids. The chain's CDR3 is CASSPFRREGNQPQHF. The CDR3 DNA sequence: TGTGCCAGCTCACCTTTTAGGAGAGAGGGCAATCAGCCCCAGCATTTT.

The J gene is TRBJ2-4, the V gene TRBV5-8, with D possibly TRBD2 on 5 matching bases. In germline, CDR1 is SGHTS, CDR2 YDEGEE. V shed 1 base and J shed 11 bases, with 10 bases lying between them. This CDR3 region has 12 residues. The CDR3 sequence is CASSLNGGFQYF. CDR3 coding DNA: TGTGCCAGCAGCTTGAACGGAGGTTTTCAGTACTTC. The entire variable domain, with the rest obtained from reference TRBV5-8 and TRBJ2-4, is as follows: EAGVTQSPTHLIKTRGQQATLRCSPISGHTSVYWYQQALGLGLQFLLWYDEGEERNRGNFPPRFSGRQFPNYSSELNVNALELEDSALYLCASSLNGGFQYFGAGTRLSVL.